This T cell receptor beta chain was identified during a study of cytomegalovirus exposure and HLA in healthy donors. The CDR3 loop spans 17 amino acids. The V gene's germline CDR1 is MGHRA and CDR2 YSYEKL. Germline trimming cut 1 base from V and 8 bases from J; bases unmatched to any gene: 16. Method: immunoSEQ multiplex PCR; TCRdb's copy keeps in-frame clones and lacks some. Among more than 300,000 clones listed, roughly 85% were seen once. The rearrangement uses TRBV4-1 and TRBJ1-2, with 7 positions matching TRBD1. The sequence was obtained from a woman between 18 and 30 years old in good health and CMV-seronegative. The specimen sequenced was PBMCs. CDR3 nucleotides: TGCGCCAGCAGCCAAGTTCATCGACAGGGCGGGATCGGGGGCTACACCTTC. Translated: CASSQVHRQGGIGGYTF.